This T cell receptor beta chain emerged from a study of shared clonotypes between healthy human individuals. Regarding the study as a whole: Few donors limited the genetic and exposure-history diversity represented. Among non-shared clonotypes, generation probabilities were lower than among those shared by all four donors. Across a few donors, naive CD4 shared around 5%, naive CD8 more than 3%, memory CD4 roughly 2.4%, memory CD8 under 0.5%.

CD4+ cells underwent separation, giving CD45RA+ naive and CD45RA-negative memory subsets. Comments on this clone: Its antigen is still unknown.

Generated by immunoSEQ multiplex PCR, the TCRdb table keeps only in-frame clones and is missing some. In the table there are 1,400,000 or so clones, approximately 98.5% of which are singletons. Germline trimming cut 5 bases from V and 7 bases from J; bases unmatched to any gene: 8. The germline V gene has CDR1 SGHNT and CDR2 YENEEA. There are 15 residues in the CDR3. The chain carries TRBV11-3 and TRBJ2-7, with 13 bases that match TRBD2. The receptor was isolated from a man in his thirties or forties in good health. The sequenced sample consisted of naive CD4+ T cells sorted from blood. Specified subset: CD45RA+ positively selected. CDR3 residues: CASSKGTSGIQEQYF. The CDR3 region has the DNA TGTGCCAGCAGCAAAGGGACTAGCGGGATACAGGAGCAGTACTTC.